This TCR beta chain was found in a study of T-cell reconstitution after alpha-beta-depleted transplantation in children. The library targeted TCRbeta and was prepared with unique molecular identifiers. TCRdb reanalysed the PCR reads using MiXCR and keeps one entry per CDR3 protein. The sample includes around 500,000 distinct CDR3 sequences, about an eighth of them seen just once. The sample in question was PBMCs from the stem cell graft donor, obtained from the stem cell graft. This sequence originates from a human donor who donated a stem cell graft to a child with combined immunodeficiency.

CDR3 protein: CASSRTGLATGELFF. CDR3 in DNA: TGTGCCAGCAGCCGTACGGGACTAGCGACCGGGGAGCTGTTTTTT. The rearrangement uses TRBV7-8 and TRBJ2-2; 10 positions match TRBD2. Looked up from germline, CDR1 is SGHVS and CDR2 is FQNEAQ. The CDR3 spans 15 residues. V lost 5 bases and J lost 5; bases outside the gene matches: 5.